These 10 T cell receptor beta chains were all obtained from the same sample, sequenced in a study of blood T cell repertoires in COVID-19. Using immunoSEQ multiplex PCR, the repertoire was profiled, and TCRdb retains in-frame clones only, with some absent. The data show 50,000 to 65,000 clones, with approximately 88% seen just once and about 15% held by the top ten. The material sequenced was peripheral blood. The receptors here all came from a man aged 60 to 75 with COVID-19, enrolled during active disease.

This clone was seen a few times. This rearrangement joins TRBV18 to TRBJ2-1, with TRBD1 identical over 12 bases. Trimming at V came to 2 bases and at J to 9 bases, leaving 5 bases not matched to a gene. CDR3 length equals 15 residues. Germline CDR1 is KGHSH and CDR2 is LQKENI. The CDR3 here is CASSPGTGGVFEQFF. The CDR3 DNA is TGTGCCAGCTCACCAGGGACAGGGGGCGTCTTTGAGCAGTTCTTC.

This clone was seen a handful of times. CDR3: CASHWSGTGYGYTF. The DNA of the CDR3 is TGTGCCAGCCATTGGTCCGGGACAGGCTATGGCTACACCTTC. The genes are TRBV7-9 and TRBJ1-2; TRBD1 agrees at 8 bases. The CDR3 has 14 residues. V lost 8 bases, J lost 4 bases, and 9 bases stayed unmatched. Germline-derived CDR1 and CDR2 are SEHNR and FQNEAQ (reference sequence).

This clone has a single count. The J gene is TRBJ2-5, the V gene TRBV27; the match to TRBD2 covers 8 bases. The CDR3 runs 16 residues. Germline V gives CDR1 MNHEY, CDR2 SMNVEV (reference sequence). V lost 3 bases, J lost 1 base, and 7 bases stayed unmatched. Here the CDR3 DNA reads TGTGCCAGCAGTTTCTCCCTAACTAGCGGCCAAGAGACCCAGTACTTC. Translated: CASSFSLTSGQETQYF.

Only a few counts were recorded for this clone. The rearrangement uses TRBV9 and TRBJ1-1, with 8 bases fitting TRBD1. The V and J ends lost 4 bases and 11 bases, in that order; junction bases with no gene match: 13. Germline loops: CDR1 SGDLS, CDR2 YYNGEE. The CDR3 length is 14 residues. The CDR3 loop is CASSPPGQGRGAFF. Written as DNA, the CDR3 is TGTGCCAGCAGCCCACCTGGACAGGGACGTGGCGCTTTCTTT.

The rearrangement joins TRBV11-2 to TRBJ2-3, with 7 bases lining up with TRBD1. Germline CDR1 and CDR2: SGHAT and FQNNGV. This CDR3 is 18 amino acids long. After removal of 5 bases from V and 0 bases from J, the junction contained 14 bases not matched to a gene. CDR3 DNA sequence: TGTGCCAGCAGCCTCGGGGACAGCTCCATGGTGAGCACAGATACGCAGTATTTT. Translating gives CASSLGDSSMVSTDTQYF.

This clone was detected once. The chain links TRBV21-1 to TRBJ2-7; TRBD2 is taken as the D call from the table, unchecked against the DNA. TRBV21-1 is designated a pseudogene. This CDR3 comprises 19 residues. CDR3 coding DNA: TGTGCCAGCAGCAGGCCGGTTCGAGCGGGGGGCCTCATCTCCTACGAGCAGTACTTC. Amino acids: CASSRPVRAGGLISYEQYF.

This clone was observed once. CDR3 protein: CATSDSGTDNEKLFF. CDR3 DNA sequence: TGTGCCACCAGTGACTCCGGGACAGATAATGAAAAACTGTTTTTT. This chain joins TRBV24-1 and TRBJ1-4; the match to TRBD1 covers 7 bases. The CDR3 loop spans 15 amino acids. The germline V gene encodes CDR1 KGHDR and CDR2 SFDVKD. Trimming took 4 bases from V and 4 from J; bases not matched to a gene: 5.

This clone was counted a single time. The chain employs TRBV5-5 and TRBJ2-5; D may be TRBD1 (6 bases). This CDR3 region has 14 residues. Germline assignment: CDR1 SGHKS and CDR2 YYEKEE (reference sequence). Trimming removed 0 bases from V and 5 bases from J, with 11 bases in between. In DNA, the CDR3 is TGTGCCAGCAGCTTGGGCAGGGGTCACGAGACCCAGTACTTC. Amino acid sequence: CASSLGRGHETQYF.

J is TRBJ2-7 and V is TRBV12-5; D may be TRBD1 (6 bases). Germline V lookup: CDR1 LGHNT, CDR2 FRNRAP. V was trimmed by 2 bases and J by 0 bases, leaving 8 bases between them. The CDR3 is made up of 14 amino acids. In DNA form, the CDR3 reads TGTGCTAGTGGTTTGAGGGACACCTCCTACGAGCAGTACTTC. Amino acids: CASGLRDTSYEQYF.

V gene TRBV6-5 combines with J gene TRBJ2-1; 7 bases match TRBD2. This CDR3 has 12 residues. Losses at the gene ends were 6 bases for V and 8 bases for J; bases not matched to a gene: 4. Looked up from germline, CDR1 is MNHEY and CDR2 is SVGAGI. In DNA, the CDR3 is TGTGCCAGCAGCCCGGGGGGTTATGAGCAGTTCTTC. Amino acid sequence: CASSPGGYEQFF.